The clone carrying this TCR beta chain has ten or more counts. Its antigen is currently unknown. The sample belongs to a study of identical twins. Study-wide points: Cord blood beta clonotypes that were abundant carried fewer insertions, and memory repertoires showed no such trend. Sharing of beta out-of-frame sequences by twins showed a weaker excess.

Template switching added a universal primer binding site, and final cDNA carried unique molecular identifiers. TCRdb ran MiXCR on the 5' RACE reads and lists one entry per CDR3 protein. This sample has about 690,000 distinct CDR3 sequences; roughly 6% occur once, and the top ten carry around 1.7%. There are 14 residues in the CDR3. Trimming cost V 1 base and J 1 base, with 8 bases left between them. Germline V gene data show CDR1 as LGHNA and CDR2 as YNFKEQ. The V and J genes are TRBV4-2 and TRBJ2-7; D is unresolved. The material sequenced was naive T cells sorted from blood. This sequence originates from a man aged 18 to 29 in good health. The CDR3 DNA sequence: TGTGCCAGCAGCCAAGTGGGCCAGTCCTACGAGCAGTACTTC. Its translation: CASSQVGQSYEQYF.